Shown below are 9 T cell receptor beta chains from a single sample sequenced in a study of shared clonotypes between healthy human individuals. Only in-frame clones appear in the TCRdb table, and some are missing; sequencing was by immunoSEQ multiplex PCR. The sample records around 700,000 clones, around 72% being singletons. Sequencing used memory CD4+ T cells sorted from blood. This sample's subset: CD45RA-negative fraction. Source of these receptors: a woman in her 30s in good health.

V usage is TRBV6-4 and J usage is TRBJ2-1; a weak D match, TRBD1 (6 bases). V lost 3 bases and J lost 4, with 13 bases in between. The length of the CDR3 is 15 residues. CDR1 and CDR2 from the germline V gene are MRHNA and SNTAGT. CDR3: CASSEFGTTYNEQFF. DNA for the CDR3: TGTGCCAGCAGTGAATTTGGGACAACTTACAATGAGCAGTTCTTC.

The genes are TRBV4-2 and TRBJ1-3, with a possible D match to TRBD1 (6 bases). This CDR3 comprises 20 residues. From germline, CDR1 is LGHNA and CDR2 YNFKEQ. V was shortened by 0 bases and J by 4 bases, with 25 bases between the two germline ends. The CDR3 DNA sequence: TGTGCCAGCAGCCAAGATGGGGGGGCTAGTTGGGTTCGAACAGGAAACACCATATATTTT. Amino acids: CASSQDGGASWVRTGNTIYF.

The chain employs TRBV28 and TRBJ2-1, with D possibly matching TRBD1 (5 bases). The CDR3 sequence is 12 residues long. V dropped 8 bases and J dropped 7 bases, with 12 bases sitting between them. Germline values: CDR1 MDHEN, CDR2 SYDVKM. CDR3 nucleotides: TGTGCCAGCTCAGGGCTGGGGAATGAGCAGTTCTTC. Amino acid sequence: CASSGLGNEQFF.

CDR3 sequence reads: CASTPGTSATDTQYF. CDR3 nucleotides: TGTGCCAGCACGCCTGGGACTAGCGCCACAGATACGCAGTATTTT. The chain employs TRBV6-1 and TRBJ2-3; 10 nucleotides agree with TRBD2. V lost 7 bases and J lost 2; bases outside the gene matches: 6. The CDR3 runs to 15 residues. The germline V gene has CDR1 MNHNS and CDR2 SASEGT.

The genes are TRBV5-1 and TRBJ2-1; D perhaps matches TRBD2 (7 bases). V lost 3 bases and J 9 bases, leaving 16 bases between the germline ends. Germline V gives CDR1 SGHRS, CDR2 YFSETQ. This CDR3 is 14 amino acids long. Here the CDR3 DNA reads TGCGCCAGCAGCTCCCTAGGGGGGGCTGGTGAGCAGTTCTTC. Encoded protein: CASSSLGGAGEQFF.

The gene calls are TRBV27 and TRBJ2-2; TRBD2 aligns across 8 bases. The CDR3 has 17 amino acids. V shed 6 bases, J shed 8 bases, and the junction held 17 bases outside the gene matches. CDR1 is MNHEY, CDR2 SMNVEV, per germline (reference sequence). This chain's CDR3 is CASRIGLAPPSRGELFF. CDR3 bases: TGTGCCAGCAGGATCGGACTAGCTCCCCCTTCGAGGGGGGAGCTGTTTTTT.

This clone occurred once. This chain joins TRBV28 and TRBJ1-2, with D hard to call. The V end was cut by 7 bases, the J end by 4 bases, with 10 bases between. The CDR3 covers 12 residues. From germline, CDR1 is MDHEN and CDR2 SYDVKM. The CDR3 sequence: CASTGLIYGYTF. The CDR3 DNA sequence: TGTGCCAGCACCGGACTGATCTATGGCTACACCTTC.

The J gene is TRBJ2-5, the V gene TRBV7-8; TRBD1 or TRBD2 may be the D gene (5 bases each). CDR1 is SGHVS and CDR2 is FQNEAQ in the germline V gene. The CDR3 sequence is 15 residues long. Trimming cost V 6 bases and J 8 bases, with 22 bases left between them. The CDR3 DNA reads TGTGCCAGCAGACGAGAGGGACCTGTAAGAGAAACCCAGTACTTC. It yields the protein CASRREGPVRETQYF.

The J gene is TRBJ1-5, the V gene TRBV28, with D possibly TRBD1 on 5 matching bases. This CDR3 has 15 residues. Trimming removed 8 bases at V and 7 bases at J, with 21 bases between. Germline V lookup: CDR1 MDHEN, CDR2 SYDVKM. CDR3 in amino acids: CASFTDNRGRQPQHF. CDR3 in DNA: TGTGCCAGCTTCACGGACAACCGGGGAAGGCAGCCCCAGCATTTT.